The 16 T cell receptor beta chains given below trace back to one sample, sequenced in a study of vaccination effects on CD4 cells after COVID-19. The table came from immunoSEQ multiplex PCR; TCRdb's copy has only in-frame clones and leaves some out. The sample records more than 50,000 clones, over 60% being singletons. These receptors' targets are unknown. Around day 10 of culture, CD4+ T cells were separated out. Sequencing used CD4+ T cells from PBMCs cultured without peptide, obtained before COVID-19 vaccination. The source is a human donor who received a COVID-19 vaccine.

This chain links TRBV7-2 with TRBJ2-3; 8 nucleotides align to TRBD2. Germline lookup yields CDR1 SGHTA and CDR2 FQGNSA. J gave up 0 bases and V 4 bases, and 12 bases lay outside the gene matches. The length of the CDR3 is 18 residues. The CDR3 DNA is TGTGCCAGCAGCTCACGAGCGGGGGCAAGCTCTAGCACAGATACGCAGTATTTT. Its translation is CASSSRAGASSSTDTQYF.

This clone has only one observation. Here the CDR3 DNA reads TGTGCCAGCAGTGAAGAGGGGTGGGGTGAAGCTTTCTTT. Residues: CASSEEGWGEAFF. The chain joins TRBV2 to TRBJ1-1; TRBD1 might be the D (5 bases). Between the trimmed V and J ends, which lost 1 base and 7 bases, there was a span of 10 bases. Germline assignment: CDR1 SNHLY and CDR2 FYNNEI. There are 13 residues in the CDR3.

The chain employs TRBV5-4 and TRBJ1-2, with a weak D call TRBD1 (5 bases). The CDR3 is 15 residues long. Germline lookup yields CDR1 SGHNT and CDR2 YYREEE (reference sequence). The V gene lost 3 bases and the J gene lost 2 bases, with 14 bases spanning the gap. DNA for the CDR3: TGTGCCAGCAGCTCCAACCCGACAGTGAACTATGGCTACACCTTC. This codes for CASSSNPTVNYGYTF.

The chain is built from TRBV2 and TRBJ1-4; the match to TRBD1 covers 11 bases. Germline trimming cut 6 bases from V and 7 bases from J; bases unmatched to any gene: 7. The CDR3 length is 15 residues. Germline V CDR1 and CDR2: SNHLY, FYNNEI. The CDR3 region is CASRPGTGGSEKLFF. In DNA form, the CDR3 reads TGTGCCAGCAGGCCTGGGACAGGGGGGAGTGAAAAACTGTTTTTT.

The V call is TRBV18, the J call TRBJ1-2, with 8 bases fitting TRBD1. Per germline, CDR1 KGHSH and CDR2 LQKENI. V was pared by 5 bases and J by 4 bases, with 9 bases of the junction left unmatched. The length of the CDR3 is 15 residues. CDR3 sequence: CASSSSGGPTYGYTF. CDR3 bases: TGTGCCAGCTCATCCTCAGGGGGCCCGACCTATGGCTACACCTTC.

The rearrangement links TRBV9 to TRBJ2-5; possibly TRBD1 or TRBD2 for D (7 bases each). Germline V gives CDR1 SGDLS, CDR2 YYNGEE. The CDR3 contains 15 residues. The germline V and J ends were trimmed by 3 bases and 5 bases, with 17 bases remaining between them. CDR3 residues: CASSARFQGGETQYF. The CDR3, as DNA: TGTGCCAGCAGCGCCCGTTTTCAGGGGGGGGAGACCCAGTACTTC.

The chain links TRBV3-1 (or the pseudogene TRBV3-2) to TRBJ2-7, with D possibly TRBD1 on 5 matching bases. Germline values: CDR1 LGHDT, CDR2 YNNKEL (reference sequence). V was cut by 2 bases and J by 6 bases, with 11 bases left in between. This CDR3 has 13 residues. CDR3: CASSQTQVGEQYV. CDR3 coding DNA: TGTGCCAGCAGCCAAACACAGGTCGGCGAGCAGTACGTC.

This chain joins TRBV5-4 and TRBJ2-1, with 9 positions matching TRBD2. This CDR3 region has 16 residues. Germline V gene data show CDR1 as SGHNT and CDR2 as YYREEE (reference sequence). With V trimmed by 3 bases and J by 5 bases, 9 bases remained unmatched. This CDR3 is CASSSGLAKENNEQFF. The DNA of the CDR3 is TGTGCCAGCAGCTCCGGACTAGCGAAGGAAAACAATGAGCAGTTCTTC.

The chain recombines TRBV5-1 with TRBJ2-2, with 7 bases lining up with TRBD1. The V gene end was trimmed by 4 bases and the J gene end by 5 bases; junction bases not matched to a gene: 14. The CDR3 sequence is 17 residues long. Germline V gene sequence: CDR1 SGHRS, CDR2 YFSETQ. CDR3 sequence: CASSQLSRDSGTGELFF. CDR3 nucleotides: TGCGCCAGCAGCCAGTTAAGCCGGGACAGCGGAACCGGGGAGCTGTTTTTT.

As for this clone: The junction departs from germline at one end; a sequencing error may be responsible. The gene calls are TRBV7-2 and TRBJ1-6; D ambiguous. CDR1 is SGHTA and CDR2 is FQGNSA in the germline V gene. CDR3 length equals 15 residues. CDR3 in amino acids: CASSLEGLFNSLLHF. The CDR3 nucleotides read TGTGCCAGCAGCTTAGAGGGATTGTTTAATTCACTCCTCCACTTT.

CDR3 bases: TGTGCCAGTAGTATCGTTGGTTCCGGGGAGCTGTTTTTT. Protein: CASSIVGSGELFF. V and J are TRBV19 and TRBJ2-2, with D uncertain. With 3 bases removed from V and 6 bases from J, the gap between germline ends came to 8 bases. CDR3 length: 13 residues. Germline values: CDR1 LNHDA, CDR2 SQIVND (reference sequence). Supplemented by reference TRBV19 and TRBJ2-2, the full variable domain reads DGGITQSPKYLFRKEGQNVTLSCEQNLNHDAMYWYRQDPGQGLRLIYYSQIVNDFQKGDIAEGYSVSREKKESFPLTVTSAQKNPTAFYLCASSIVGSGELFFGEGSRLTVL.

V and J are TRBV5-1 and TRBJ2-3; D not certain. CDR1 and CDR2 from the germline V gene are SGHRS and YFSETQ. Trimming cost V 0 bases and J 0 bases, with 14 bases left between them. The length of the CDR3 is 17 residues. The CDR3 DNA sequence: TGCGCCAGCAGCTTGGATGCCTGGGATCCTAGCACAGATACGCAGTATTTT. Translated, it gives CASSLDAWDPSTDTQYF.

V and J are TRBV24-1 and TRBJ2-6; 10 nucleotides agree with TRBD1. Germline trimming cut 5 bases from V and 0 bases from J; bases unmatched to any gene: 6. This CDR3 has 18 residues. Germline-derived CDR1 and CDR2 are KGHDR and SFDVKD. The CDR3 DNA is TGTGCCACCAGTGGACGGGACAGGGGATCCTCTGGGGCCAACGTCCTGACTTTC. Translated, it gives CATSGRDRGSSGANVLTF.

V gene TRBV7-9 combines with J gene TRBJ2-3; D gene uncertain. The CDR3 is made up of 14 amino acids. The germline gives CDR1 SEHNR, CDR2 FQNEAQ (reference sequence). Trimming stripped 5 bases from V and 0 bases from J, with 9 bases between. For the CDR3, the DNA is TGTGCCAGCAGCCTCCACAAAAGCACAGATACGCAGTATTTT. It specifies CASSLHKSTDTQYF.

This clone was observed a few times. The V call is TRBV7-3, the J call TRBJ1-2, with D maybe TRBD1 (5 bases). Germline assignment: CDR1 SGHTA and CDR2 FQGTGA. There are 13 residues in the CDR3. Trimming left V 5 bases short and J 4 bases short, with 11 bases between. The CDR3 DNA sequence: TGTGCCAGCAGCGAGGGACTTGGCTATGGCTACACCTTC. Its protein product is CASSEGLGYGYTF.

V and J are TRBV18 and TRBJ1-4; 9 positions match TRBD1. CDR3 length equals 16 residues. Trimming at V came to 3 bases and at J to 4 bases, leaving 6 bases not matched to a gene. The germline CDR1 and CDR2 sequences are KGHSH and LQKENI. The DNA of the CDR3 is TGTGCCAGCTCACCTCGTCGGGACAGGGATAATGAAAAACTGTTTTTT. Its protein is CASSPRRDRDNEKLFF.